The rows below give T cell receptor beta chains drawn from one sample of a study of cytomegalovirus exposure and HLA in healthy donors. TCRdb keeps only in-frame clones here, not all; method: immunoSEQ multiplex PCR. The table shows about 57,000 clones, with 65% to 90% occurring only once. Sequenced material: PBMCs. The receptors come from a man aged 30 to 39 in good health and CMV-seronegative. Both conserved end residues are trimmed from each CDR3.

>TRBV7-8|TRBJ2-5
ASSFPQGVQETQY
>TRBV13|TRBJ2-2
ASSPVLAAPGDKKHTGELF
>TRBV2|TRBJ2-3
ASSSPLTGGAEVTQY
>TRBV4-2|TRBJ1-1
ASSQVGDRLLNTEAF
>TRBV6-5|TRBJ2-5
ASSYSRSRVVETQY
>TRBV7-2|TRBJ1-5
ASSSGTGWNQPQH
>TRBV5-4|TRBJ2-7
ASSLRAGGLEQY
>TRBV5-1|TRBJ2-5
ASTLRGNQETQY
>TRBV14|TRBJ1-2
ASSRDRVNGYT
>TRBV7-6|TRBJ2-7
ASSLSLSSYEQY
>TRBV11-2|TRBJ1-2
ASSLAQGRGYGYT
>TRBV5-1|TRBJ1-1
ASSRTGEGTEAF
>TRBV2|TRBJ1-4
ASSHRGPSNEKLF
>TRBV27|TRBJ2-7
ASSPQGLLLYEQY
>TRBV7-6|TRBJ2-5
ASSLGRSGGKETQY
>TRBV29-1|TRBJ1-1
SVVEQLNTEAF
>TRBV7-8|TRBJ2-7
ASSFRERSYEQY
>TRBV7-3|TRBJ2-1
ASSPRAGGKVNEQF
>TRBV5-1|TRBJ2-7
ASSLGLAGVYEQY
>TRBV7-8|TRBJ2-7
ASNQGRLNYEQY
>TRBV6-1|TRBJ2-5
ASSEAPDRGQETQY
>TRBV19|TRBJ2-1
ASSQGGGLAGVEGEQF
>TRBV28|TRBJ1-3
ASSFRGRGSGNTIY
>TRBV6-5|TRBJ2-2
ASSSQANTGELF
>TRBV6-5|TRBJ1-1
ASTTRGEVGTEAF
>TRBV7-7|TRBJ2-1
ASSLDTAGEQF
>TRBV7-9|TRBJ2-3
ASTVGRTPEADTQY
>TRBV18|TRBJ1-5
ASSPNGDSSYSNQPQH
>TRBV19|TRBJ1-1
ASSMTGLMNTEAF
>TRBV6-1|TRBJ2-3
ASSGTSSTDTQY
>TRBV7-9|TRBJ1-4
ASSLGHGLNEKLF
>TRBV6-5|TRBJ2-5
ASSAREGETQY
>TRBV7-9|TRBJ2-1
ASSSGLAANEQF
>TRBV11-2|TRBJ2-5
ASSALAGFDFETQY
>TRBV29-1|TRBJ1-1
SVESGRAEAF
>TRBV7-2|TRBJ2-5
ASSPWGGEVQETQY
>TRBV30|TRBJ2-3
AWSTGLAGGRTDTQY
>TRBV6-1|TRBJ2-7
ASSRQYTYEQY
>TRBV10-1|TRBJ1-5
ASSESRGHRNQPQH
>TRBV14|TRBJ1-3
ASSSGTGGTNSGNTIY
>TRBV20-1|TRBJ2-2
GVGIAGELF
>TRBV2|TRBJ2-1
ASSGRLAPYNEQF
>TRBV7-2|TRBJ2-7
ASAGTEAYEQY
>TRBV19|TRBJ2-2
ASNKPGLNTGELF
>TRBV18|TRBJ1-6
ASSPDSSNSPLH
>TRBV5-5|TRBJ2-1
ASSLLAGEYNEQF
>TRBV11-2|TRBJ2-1
ASSSPARLQF
>TRBV9|TRBJ1-1
ASGDSTGTEAF
>TRBV5-4|TRBJ2-7
ASTLNAGANYEQY
>TRBV5-1|TRBJ2-3
ASSSDRVTDTQY
>TRBV5-4|TRBJ1-2
ATSNRTNYGYT
>TRBV27|TRBJ2-3
ASSPTSGRDTQY
>TRBV7-9|TRBJ2-6
ASSRGQGLLSGANVLT